This passage covers 22 T cell receptor beta chains from one sample sequenced in a study of neoadjuvant anti-PD-1 for oral cavity cancer. The data were produced by immunoSEQ multiplex PCR, yet TCRdb's version contains in-frame clones alone and is incomplete. The repertoire holds 75,000 to 100,000 clones, with about four fifths as singletons. Sample: PBMCs, taken before nivolumab (anti-PD-1) treatment. All receptors come from a person aged 40-85 years with oral cavity squamous cell carcinoma.

This rearrangement joins TRBV30 to TRBJ2-7; 9 positions match TRBD1. After removal of 5 bases from V and 6 bases from J, the junction contained 8 bases not matched to a gene. CDR1 is GTSNPN, CDR2 SVGIG, per germline (reference sequence). This CDR3 spans 13 amino acids. The CDR3 spells CAWSGTGSGEQYF. In DNA form, the CDR3 reads TGTGCCTGGTCCGGGACAGGGTCTGGCGAGCAGTACTTC.

The J gene is TRBJ2-7, the V gene TRBV19; TRBD1 matches at 7 bases. This CDR3 comprises 12 residues. CDR1 and CDR2 (germline): LNHDA, SQIVND (reference sequence). Trimming took 4 bases from V and 6 from J; bases not matched to a gene: 3. This CDR3 reads CASSKNRGEQYF. CDR3 coding DNA: TGTGCCAGTAGTAAAAACAGGGGCGAGCAGTACTTC. Using reference TRBV19 and TRBJ2-7 for the parts outside the CDR3, the full variable domain is DGGITQSPKYLFRKEGQNVTLSCEQNLNHDAMYWYRQDPGQGLRLIYYSQIVNDFQKGDIAEGYSVSREKKESFPLTVTSAQKNPTAFYLCASSKNRGEQYFGPGTRLTVT.

J is TRBJ1-1 and V is TRBV30; no firm D call. Germline lookup yields CDR1 GTSNPN and CDR2 SVGIG (reference sequence). The CDR3 length is 13 residues. V lost 3 bases to trimming and J lost 1 base, with 9 bases between them. CDR3 sequence: CAWSRLRNTEAFF. CDR3 sequence (DNA): TGTGCCTGGAGCCGGTTGAGGAACACTGAAGCTTTCTTT.

This rearrangement joins TRBV7-2 to TRBJ2-5, with 7 bases that match TRBD2. The V gene end was trimmed by 4 bases and the J gene end by 5 bases; junction bases not matched to a gene: 7. The germline V gene encodes CDR1 SGHTA and CDR2 FQGNSA. The length of the CDR3 is 14 residues. As DNA, the CDR3 is TGTGCCAGCAGCTCGCTAGCGGCCGGGGAGACCCAGTACTTC. It yields the protein CASSSLAAGETQYF.

The chain employs TRBV5-1 and TRBJ2-7, with D perhaps given as TRBD1 or TRBD2 (5 bases each). Deletions cut 0 bases from V and 6 bases from J, with 10 bases between. The CDR3 is 13 residues long. Germline assignment: CDR1 SGHRS and CDR2 YFSETQ. In DNA form, the CDR3 reads TGCGCCAGCAGCTTGGAGGAGAGGGGCGAGCAGTACTTC. Translation gives CASSLEERGEQYF.

V and J are TRBV30 and TRBJ2-3; 8 bases map to TRBD2. This CDR3 contains 15 residues. V trimming: 0 bases; J trimming: 5 bases; junction bases outside the gene matches: 7. Germline CDR1 reads GTSNPN; CDR2 reads SVGIG (reference sequence). In nucleotides, the CDR3 is TGTGCCTGGAGTGTAGGAGCGGGAGAGCGAGATACGCAGTATTTT. Translated: CAWSVGAGERDTQYF.

V and J are TRBV4-1 and TRBJ2-7, with D perhaps TRBD2 (5 bases). V was cut by 1 base and J by 1 base, with 8 bases left in between. The length of the CDR3 is 14 residues. The germline V gene has CDR1 MGHRA and CDR2 YSYEKL. The CDR3 is CASSQGLASYEQYF. The CDR3 DNA reads TGCGCCAGCAGCCAAGGCCTAGCTTCCTACGAGCAGTACTTC.

CDR3 protein: CASMARAFYSNQPQHF. The CDR3 DNA follows: TGTGCCAGTATGGCCAGGGCATTCTATAGCAATCAGCCCCAGCATTTT. The chain has TRBV19 and TRBJ1-5; possibly TRBD1 for D (5 bases). V lost 7 bases and J lost 0, with 16 bases in between. This CDR3 contains 16 residues. CDR1 and CDR2 from the germline V gene are LNHDA and SQIVND (reference sequence).

This clone was observed once. The gene calls are TRBV7-3 and TRBJ2-5; D possibly corresponds to TRBD1 (5 bases). The CDR3 has 15 amino acids. Per germline, CDR1 SGHTA and CDR2 FQGTGA. V was shortened by 1 base and J by 2 bases, with 11 bases between the two germline ends. The CDR3 here is CASSLSVGQQETQYF. The CDR3 nucleotides read TGTGCCAGCAGCTTAAGTGTGGGGCAGCAAGAGACCCAGTACTTC. Combining the CDR3 with reference TRBV7-3 and TRBJ2-5 gives the whole variable domain GAGVSQTPSNKVTEKGKYVELRCDPISGHTALYWYRQSLGQGPEFLIYFQGTGAADDSGLPNDRFFAVRPEGSVSTLKIQRTERGDSAVYLCASSLSVGQQETQYFGPGTRLLVL.

The chain recombines TRBV2 with TRBJ2-3; TRBD1 matches at 7 bases. The CDR3 has 13 residues. The V segment lost 8 bases and the J segment 3 bases; nucleotides outside the gene matches: 5. CDR1 is SNHLY and CDR2 is FYNNEI in the germline V gene. The CDR3 loop is CASGGQETDTQYF. CDR3 DNA: TGTGCCAGCGGCGGACAGGAGACAGATACGCAGTATTTT.

The chain links TRBV6-1 to TRBJ2-1; no clear D gene. Per germline, CDR1 MNHNS and CDR2 SASEGT. This CDR3 is 15 amino acids long. The ends were cut back, 5 bases at V and 0 bases at J, with 11 bases in the middle. This CDR3 is CASSSQVSSYNEQFF. CDR3 DNA sequence: TGTGCCAGCAGTTCCCAGGTCAGCTCCTACAATGAGCAGTTCTTC.

The chain has TRBV12-5 and TRBJ2-5; the D is unclear. Germline CDR1 reads LGHNT; CDR2 reads FRNRAP. The V end was cut by 1 base, the J end by 5 bases, with 8 bases between. The CDR3 is made up of 13 amino acids. CDR3 in amino acids: CASGLAPLETQYF. DNA for the CDR3: TGTGCTAGTGGTTTGGCCCCCCTCGAGACCCAGTACTTC.

This clone was counted between two and nine times. The chain combines TRBV6-6 with TRBJ2-3, with 10 positions matching TRBD1. V lost 2 bases, J lost 10 bases, and 9 bases stayed unmatched. The CDR3 totals 15 residues. Germline assignment: CDR1 MNHNY and CDR2 SVGAGI (reference sequence). CDR3 amino acids: CASSYAGTGEPAQYF. The CDR3 bases are TGTGCCAGCAGTTACGCGGGGACAGGGGAGCCGGCGCAGTATTTT.

The rearrangement uses TRBV2 and TRBJ1-5; possible D gene TRBD1, 5 bases. V lost 2 bases and J lost 2, with 16 bases in between. Germline V gene sequence: CDR1 SNHLY, CDR2 FYNNEI. This CDR3 region has 17 residues. For the CDR3, the DNA is TGTGCCAGCAGTGAAACAGGCGGGGGTTTGGGCAATCAGCCCCAGCATTTT. Translation: CASSETGGGLGNQPQHF.

The rearrangement joins TRBV6-5 to TRBJ2-1; 7 positions agree with TRBD1. There are 12 residues in the CDR3. The ends lost 4 bases at V and 11 bases at J; junction bases unmatched: 5. CDR1 and CDR2 from the germline V gene are MNHEY and SVGAGI. CDR3 in DNA: TGTGCCAGCAGTTCCCCGGGACAGAAGCAGTTCTTC. It translates to CASSSPGQKQFF.

CDR3 in amino acids: CASSFSRDTEAFF. For the CDR3, the DNA is TGTGCCAGCAGCTTCTCGAGGGACACTGAAGCTTTCTTT. This chain uses TRBV11-2 with TRBJ1-1; no definite D call. CDR1 SGHAT and CDR2 FQNNGV come from the germline V gene. The CDR3 consists of 13 residues. Trimming removed 3 bases at V and 3 bases at J, with 8 bases between.

This clone was seen only a few times. This chain joins TRBV5-8 and TRBJ2-1; TRBD1 aligns across 7 bases. Trimming removed 9 bases from V and 6 bases from J; junction bases left unmatched: 12. The CDR3 totals 14 residues. CDR1 is SGHTS, CDR2 YDEGEE, per germline. The CDR3 DNA follows: TGTGCCAACCCTCGACAGGGTCTCTTCAATGAGCAGTTCTTC. This encodes CANPRQGLFNEQFF.

CDR3 sequence (DNA): TGTGCCAGCAGCTTAGAACCCCAGGGGTTCTACGAGCAGTACTTC. Its translation: CASSLEPQGFYEQYF. The gene calls are TRBV11-2 and TRBJ2-7; perhaps TRBD1 as D (6 bases). CDR3 size: 15 residues. Trimming took 0 bases from V and 3 from J, leaving 12 bases between them. The germline V gene encodes CDR1 SGHAT and CDR2 FQNNGV.

The chain links TRBV29-1 to TRBJ2-1; 9 nucleotides agree with TRBD2. Trimming removed 6 bases from V and 8 bases from J; junction bases left unmatched: 11. The CDR3 has 14 residues. CDR1 and CDR2 (germline): SQVTM, ANQGSEA. The CDR3 region has the DNA TGCAGCGTGGATGCGGGAGGGTTGTTCGATGAGCAGTTCTTC. Amino acid sequence: CSVDAGGLFDEQFF.

The J gene is TRBJ1-5, the V gene TRBV10-3; no definite D call. Germline V gene sequence: CDR1 ENHRY, CDR2 SYGVKD. V was pared by 0 bases and J by 9 bases, with 12 bases between. This CDR3 contains 14 residues. The CDR3 nucleotides are TGTGCCATCAGTGAGTCATCAACGGCGGGGCCCCAGCATTTT. Translating gives CAISESSTAGPQHF.

The V and J genes are TRBV30 and TRBJ1-5; D perhaps matches TRBD1 (5 bases). V lost 2 bases and J lost 7, with 15 bases in between. Germline V lookup: CDR1 GTSNPN, CDR2 SVGIG (reference sequence). The CDR3 extends over 14 amino acids. Here the CDR3 DNA reads TGTGCCTGGAGTAGCGCGTCAGGGATCCAGCCCCAGCATTTT. Translating it yields CAWSSASGIQPQHF.

The rearrangement links TRBV9 to TRBJ1-1; 11 nucleotides line up with TRBD1. The germline V gene has CDR1 SGDLS and CDR2 YYNGEE. V gave up 4 bases and J gave up 0 bases; unmatched junction bases: 11. This CDR3 is 18 amino acids long. CDR3 bases: TGTGCCAGCAGCCCTTATTCCGGGACAGGGGGATTGAACACTGAAGCTTTCTTT. Protein sequence: CASSPYSGTGGLNTEAFF.